These T cell receptor beta chains were read from a single sample in a study of OX40 agonist ivuxolimab in advanced cancers. Generated by immunoSEQ multiplex PCR, the TCRdb table keeps only in-frame clones and is missing some. The sample gives tens of thousands of clones, 75% to 90% of which show up once; 6.5% to 9% is in the top ten. Sequencing was performed on CD4+ or CD8+ T cells sorted from blood, taken in a trial of the OX40 agonist ivuxolimab. These receptors were taken from an adult with an advanced solid tumor such as melanoma, head and neck, liver or kidney cancer. CDR3s include the opening cysteine and the closing phenylalanine or tryptophan. A D gene is named only where the DNA matches it firmly. Expanded clones get a size class; other rows say once, few or many, or leave the size out.

d_gene	v_gene	j_gene	abundance	CDR3aa	CDR3nt
TRBD1	TRBV7-8	TRBJ1-4	-	CASSQTPGQGGEKLFF	TGTGCCAGCAGCCAGACACCGGGACAGGGAGGCGAAAAACTGTTTTTT
-	TRBV27	TRBJ1-6	-	CASSQSVYSPLHF	TGTGCCAGCAGTCAGAGCGTTTATTCACCCCTCCACTTT
-	TRBV5-1	TRBJ2-7	-	CASSLEGGREQYF	TGCGCCAGCAGCTTGGAGGGGGGGCGCGAGCAGTACTTC
-	TRBV19	TRBJ1-2	-	CASSISLGRRDYGYTF	TGTGCCAGTAGTATTTCCCTTGGAAGGAGGGACTATGGCTACACCTTC
-	TRBV6-5	TRBJ2-3	-	CASSRRDTDTQYF	TGTGCCAGCAGTCGGCGGGACACAGATACGCAGTATTTT
-	TRBV6-5	TRBJ2-7	-	CASSYWGGRIYEQYF	TGTGCCAGCAGTTACTGGGGGGGGCGCATCTACGAGCAGTACTTC
TRBD1	TRBV4-1	TRBJ1-1	-	CASSQTGRGYTEAFF	TGCGCCAGCAGCCAGACAGGGCGGGGGTATACTGAAGCTTTCTTT
-	TRBV27	TRBJ2-5	-	CASSLWGNPQETQYF	TGTGCCAGCAGTTTATGGGGGAACCCCCAAGAGACCCAGTACTTC
-	TRBV7-9	TRBJ2-3	-	CASSLWLSTDTQYF	TGTGCCAGCAGCTTGTGGCTTAGCACAGATACGCAGTATTTT
-	TRBV6-5	TRBJ1-4	-	CASSFNRRAEKLFF	TGTGCCAGCAGTTTCAACAGGCGTGCTGAAAAACTGTTTTTT
-	TRBV9	TRBJ2-1	once	CASSVSYNEQFF	TGTGCCAGCAGCGTATCGTACAATGAGCAGTTCTTC
-	TRBV7-9	TRBJ2-2	-	CASSLSAGITGELFF	TGTGCCAGCAGCTTATCTGCGGGGATCACCGGGGAGCTGTTTTTT
TRBD2	TRBV12-5	TRBJ2-1	once	CASGLAASGGNEQFF	TGTGCTAGTGGTTTGGCCGCGTCGGGAGGCAATGAGCAGTTCTTC
TRBD1	TRBV29-1	TRBJ2-7	-	CSVETGGAYEQYF	TGCAGCGTTGAGACAGGGGGGGCCTACGAGCAGTACTTC
-	TRBV11-2	TRBJ2-7	-	CASSPRAGYAYEQYF	TGTGCCAGCAGCCCCAGGGCGGGCTACGCCTACGAGCAGTACTTC
TRBD2	TRBV5-4	TRBJ2-1	-	CASSLGLSGRGEQFF	TGTGCCAGCAGCTTAGGCTTATCAGGGAGGGGTGAGCAGTTCTTC
-	TRBV7-9	TRBJ2-1	-	CASSFPDLSNEQFF	TGTGCCAGCAGCTTCCCCGACCTTAGCAATGAGCAGTTCTTC
-	TRBV5-1	TRBJ1-5	-	CASSLDGDSNQPQHF	TGCGCCAGCAGCTTGGACGGGGATAGCAATCAGCCCCAGCATTTT
-	TRBV29-1	TRBJ1-1	-	CIIRTARENTEAFF	TGCATTATTCGGACAGCCCGGGAGAACACTGAAGCTTTCTTT
-	TRBV7-3	TRBJ2-1	-	CASSPDTNYNEQFF	TGTGCCAGCAGCCCGGACACCAACTACAATGAGCAGTTCTTC
-	TRBV2	TRBJ1-1	-	CASNTEAFF	TGTGCCAGCAACACTGAAGCTTTCTTT
-	TRBV18	TRBJ2-7	once	CASSPSHYEQYF	TGTGCCAGCTCCCCGTCCCACTACGAGCAGTACTTC
-	TRBV27	TRBJ1-2	-	CASSPRRGGYTF	TGTGCCAGCAGTCCCCGGCGCGGGGGCTACACCTTC
-	TRBV11-3	TRBJ2-1	-	CASSQTSNSYNEQFF	TGTGCCAGCAGCCAAACTAGTAACTCCTACAATGAGCAGTTCTTC
TRBD2	TRBV5-4	TRBJ2-1	-	CASRRIGGELHEQFF	TGTGCCAGCAGACGGATTGGGGGGGAGCTGCATGAGCAGTTCTTC
TRBD1	TRBV6-6	TRBJ1-6	-	CASSYSPQGAREPLHF	TGTGCCAGCAGTTACTCACCACAGGGGGCGCGAGAACCCCTCCACTTT
TRBD2	TRBV11-3	TRBJ2-5	-	CASSFDYNRLAGGPETQYF	TGTGCCAGCAGCTTCGACTACAACCGACTAGCGGGAGGGCCAGAGACCCAGTACTTC
-	TRBV28	TRBJ1-1	-	CASSFTRETEAFF	TGTGCCAGCAGTTTTACCAGGGAAACTGAAGCTTTCTTT
-	TRBV7-9	TRBJ2-6	few	CASSKGGGAGANVLTF	TGTGCCAGCAGCAAAGGCGGGGGCGCTGGGGCCAACGTCCTGACTTTC
-	TRBV5-8	TRBJ2-1	-	CASSGSYNEQFF	TGTGCCAGCAGCGGGTCCTACAATGAGCAGTTCTTC